The 20 T cell receptor beta chains given below trace back to one sample, sequenced in a study of cytomegalovirus exposure and HLA in healthy donors. PCR employed 60 Vbeta and 13 Jbeta primers. Some clones are missing from TCRdb's copy, which holds only in-frame ones; the method was immunoSEQ multiplex PCR. The sample shows 120,000 or so clones, around three quarters of them seen only once. Sequenced sample: PBMCs. The receptor source for this set is a woman aged 25 to 45 in good health and CMV-seronegative.

This sequence joins TRBV12-2 and TRBJ2-1; the table's D call, TRBD1, was not checked against the DNA. TRBV12-2 has pseudogene status. The CDR3 contains 14 residues. CDR3: CASRSRTGLSEQFF. In DNA form, the CDR3 reads TGTGCAAGTCGCTCCCGGACAGGCCTTTCTGAGCAGTTCTTC.

This clone occurred a few times. The V call is TRBV5-6, the J call TRBJ1-5; 9 positions agree with TRBD1. The V segment lost 4 bases and the J segment 2 bases; nucleotides outside the gene matches: 16. The CDR3 has 19 residues. Per the germline V gene, CDR1 is SGHDT and CDR2 is YYEEEE. The CDR3 spells CASSLTGQGRIRGNQPQHF. The CDR3 DNA reads TGTGCCAGCAGCCTAACGGGACAGGGACGAATTCGGGGCAATCAGCCCCAGCATTTT.

The chain links TRBV10-3 to TRBJ2-3; 7 bases are shared with TRBD2. This CDR3 has 14 amino acids. Germline V gene data show CDR1 as ENHRY and CDR2 as SYGVKD. Unmatched junction bases numbered 5, after V lost 8 bases and J lost 0 bases. The CDR3 region has the DNA TGTGCCATCGGGGAGGGGACTAGCACAGATACGCAGTATTTT. It translates to CAIGEGTSTDTQYF.

The chain has TRBV6-5 and TRBJ2-3; TRBD2 agrees at 9 bases. CDR1 is MNHEY, CDR2 SVGAGI, per germline. V gave up 8 bases and J gave up 3 bases; unmatched junction bases: 3. The CDR3 covers 13 residues. In nucleotides, the CDR3 is TGTGCCAGCTCGGGACTAGCAACAGATACGCAGTATTTT. This sequence encodes CASSGLATDTQYF.

The CDR3: CASSVVQDSYEQYF. The CDR3 coding sequence is TGTGCCAGCAGCGTAGTGCAGGACTCCTACGAGCAGTACTTC. V is TRBV9 and J is TRBJ2-7; no reliable D call. CDR1 and CDR2 (germline): SGDLS, YYNGEE. Trimming left V 0 bases short and J 0 bases short, with 7 bases between. This CDR3 has 14 amino acids.

The J gene is TRBJ2-2, the V gene TRBV28, with D perhaps TRBD1 (5 bases). CDR3 length: 14 residues. Trimming left V 2 bases short and J 7 bases short, with 11 bases between. CDR1 and CDR2 from the germline V gene are MDHEN and SYDVKM. CDR3: CASSLSQGHGELFF. The CDR3 DNA sequence: TGTGCCAGCAGTTTAAGTCAGGGTCACGGGGAGCTGTTTTTT.

The CDR3 DNA follows: TGTGCCTGGAGTGTAGAGGCGGGGGGAAATGGGCCGCAGTATTTT. This sequence encodes CAWSVEAGGNGPQYF. The V and J genes are TRBV30 and TRBJ2-3, with 8 bases identical to TRBD2. Germline CDR1 reads GTSNPN; CDR2 reads SVGIG (reference sequence). The V and J ends lost 0 bases and 10 bases, in that order; junction bases with no gene match: 12. This CDR3 is built from 15 residues.

The J gene is TRBJ1-1, the V gene TRBV6-5; D call uncertain. CDR3 length equals 13 residues. The V gene lost 5 bases and the J gene lost 5 bases, with 12 bases spanning the gap. CDR1 and CDR2 (germline): MNHEY, SVGAGI. The DNA of the CDR3 is TGTGCCAGCAGTGAAACTATAAGGACTGAAGCTTTCTTT. This gives the protein CASSETIRTEAFF.

The chain has TRBV7-8 and TRBJ2-5; tentative D call: TRBD2 (6 bases). Between the trimmed V and J ends, which lost 1 base and 2 bases, there was a span of 17 bases. There are 17 residues in the CDR3. Per germline, CDR1 SGHVS and CDR2 FQNEAQ. The DNA of the CDR3 is TGTGCCAGCAGCTTAGATCCAAGCGGGTATTTTCAAGAGACCCAGTACTTC. Translating gives CASSLDPSGYFQETQYF.

The chain combines TRBV25-1 with TRBJ2-2; D gene ambiguous. The CDR3 is made up of 14 amino acids. The germline V and J ends were trimmed by 2 bases and 2 bases, with 6 bases remaining between them. The V gene's germline CDR1 is MGHDK and CDR2 SYGVNS. The CDR3 coding sequence is TGTGCCAGCAGTGAAAGCCGAAACACCGGGGAGCTGTTTTTT. Translation gives CASSESRNTGELFF.

CDR3 residues: CASSIGDYPPYNEQFF. The CDR3 nucleotides read TGTGCCAGTAGTATAGGGGACTACCCACCGTACAATGAGCAGTTCTTC. The V and J genes are TRBV19 and TRBJ2-1; 7 nucleotides align to TRBD2. V lost 1 base and J lost 4; bases outside the gene matches: 7. Germline CDR1 and CDR2: LNHDA and SQIVND (reference sequence). CDR3 length: 16 residues.

The chain combines TRBV6-6 with TRBJ2-7; 12 bases are a match to TRBD1. V lost 6 bases, J lost 6 bases, and 9 bases stayed unmatched. This CDR3 region has 15 residues. The germline V gene has CDR1 MNHNY and CDR2 SVGAGI (reference sequence). CDR3 bases: TGTGCCAGCAGCTATACGGGACAGGGGGCATCCGAGCAGTACTTC. This gives the protein CASSYTGQGASEQYF.

V gene TRBV9 combines with J gene TRBJ2-3, with 9 bases aligning to TRBD2. Germline assignment: CDR1 SGDLS and CDR2 YYNGEE. This CDR3 comprises 15 residues. Trimming removed 0 bases from V and 3 bases from J; junction bases left unmatched: 2. This CDR3 reads CASSVGGGATDTQYF. CDR3 nucleotides: TGTGCCAGCAGCGTAGGCGGGGGGGCGACAGATACGCAGTATTTT.

This chain joins TRBV6-5 and TRBJ2-7, with 8 nucleotides matching TRBD2. V gave up 2 bases and J gave up 7 bases; unmatched junction bases: 13. Per germline, CDR1 MNHEY and CDR2 SVGAGI. The CDR3 is 16 amino acids. In DNA, the CDR3 is TGTGCCAGCAGTTACCACCGCGTCGGGGGGGCCGAAGAGCAGTACTTC. The encoded protein is CASSYHRVGGAEEQYF.

The gene calls are TRBV10-3 and TRBJ1-3, with a possible D match to TRBD1 (5 bases). Between the trimmed V and J ends, which lost 10 bases and 1 base, there was a span of 17 bases. The CDR3 is made up of 15 amino acids. Germline-derived CDR1 and CDR2 are ENHRY and SYGVKD. The CDR3 here is CATLATAVSGNTIYF. CDR3 sequence (DNA): TGTGCCACCCTCGCGACAGCCGTTTCTGGAAACACCATATATTTT.

For the CDR3, the DNA is TGTGCCAGCAGGGCCGGGACAGGGGAAAATTCACCCCTCCACTTT. Encoded protein: CASRAGTGENSPLHF. V gene TRBV6-6 combines with J gene TRBJ1-6; TRBD1 aligns across 10 bases. Germline V gives CDR1 MNHNY, CDR2 SVGAGI (reference sequence). After removal of 6 bases from V and 7 bases from J, the junction contained 6 bases not matched to a gene. The CDR3 runs to 15 residues.

This clone was observed a few times. This chain uses TRBV7-2 with TRBJ1-2, with D maybe TRBD1 (5 bases). Germline V gene sequence: CDR1 SGHTA, CDR2 FQGNSA. CDR3 length: 13 amino acids. Trimming took off 2 bases at V and 5 bases at J, with 9 bases between the two ends. The CDR3 DNA reads TGTGCCAGCAGCTTAAAGTCAGGGTATGGCTACACCTTC. Translated, it gives CASSLKSGYGYTF.

This chain uses TRBV7-2 with TRBJ2-3; 7 bases match TRBD2. V shed 5 bases and J 2 bases; nucleotides not matched to a gene: 10. The CDR3 sequence is 16 residues long. Germline V CDR1 and CDR2: SGHTA, FQGNSA. The CDR3 is CASSPGGGGYTDTQYF. The CDR3 DNA reads TGTGCCAGCAGCCCCGGCGGCGGGGGATACACAGATACGCAGTATTTT.

This clone has only a few counts. The chain has TRBV7-2 and TRBJ2-7; D ambiguous. Looked up from germline, CDR1 is SGHTA and CDR2 is FQGNSA. The CDR3 covers 12 residues. Trimming took 5 bases from V and 3 from J, leaving 8 bases between them. CDR3 in DNA: TGTGCCAGCAGCCCATACAGCTACGAGCAGTACTTC. It is translated as CASSPYSYEQYF.

This chain uses TRBV19 with TRBJ1-5; TRBD1 agrees at 10 bases. The CDR3 is 14 residues long. V shed 3 bases and J 8 bases; nucleotides not matched to a gene: 4. CDR1 and CDR2 (germline): LNHDA, SQIVND (reference sequence). The CDR3 spells CASSIRDRGEPQHF. CDR3 bases: TGTGCCAGTAGTATTCGGGACAGGGGTGAGCCCCAGCATTTT. The full variable domain, with the rest looked up from reference TRBV19 and TRBJ1-5, is DGGITQSPKYLFRKEGQNVTLSCEQNLNHDAMYWYRQDPGQGLRLIYYSQIVNDFQKGDIAEGYSVSREKKESFPLTVTSAQKNPTAFYLCASSIRDRGEPQHFGDGTRLSIL.